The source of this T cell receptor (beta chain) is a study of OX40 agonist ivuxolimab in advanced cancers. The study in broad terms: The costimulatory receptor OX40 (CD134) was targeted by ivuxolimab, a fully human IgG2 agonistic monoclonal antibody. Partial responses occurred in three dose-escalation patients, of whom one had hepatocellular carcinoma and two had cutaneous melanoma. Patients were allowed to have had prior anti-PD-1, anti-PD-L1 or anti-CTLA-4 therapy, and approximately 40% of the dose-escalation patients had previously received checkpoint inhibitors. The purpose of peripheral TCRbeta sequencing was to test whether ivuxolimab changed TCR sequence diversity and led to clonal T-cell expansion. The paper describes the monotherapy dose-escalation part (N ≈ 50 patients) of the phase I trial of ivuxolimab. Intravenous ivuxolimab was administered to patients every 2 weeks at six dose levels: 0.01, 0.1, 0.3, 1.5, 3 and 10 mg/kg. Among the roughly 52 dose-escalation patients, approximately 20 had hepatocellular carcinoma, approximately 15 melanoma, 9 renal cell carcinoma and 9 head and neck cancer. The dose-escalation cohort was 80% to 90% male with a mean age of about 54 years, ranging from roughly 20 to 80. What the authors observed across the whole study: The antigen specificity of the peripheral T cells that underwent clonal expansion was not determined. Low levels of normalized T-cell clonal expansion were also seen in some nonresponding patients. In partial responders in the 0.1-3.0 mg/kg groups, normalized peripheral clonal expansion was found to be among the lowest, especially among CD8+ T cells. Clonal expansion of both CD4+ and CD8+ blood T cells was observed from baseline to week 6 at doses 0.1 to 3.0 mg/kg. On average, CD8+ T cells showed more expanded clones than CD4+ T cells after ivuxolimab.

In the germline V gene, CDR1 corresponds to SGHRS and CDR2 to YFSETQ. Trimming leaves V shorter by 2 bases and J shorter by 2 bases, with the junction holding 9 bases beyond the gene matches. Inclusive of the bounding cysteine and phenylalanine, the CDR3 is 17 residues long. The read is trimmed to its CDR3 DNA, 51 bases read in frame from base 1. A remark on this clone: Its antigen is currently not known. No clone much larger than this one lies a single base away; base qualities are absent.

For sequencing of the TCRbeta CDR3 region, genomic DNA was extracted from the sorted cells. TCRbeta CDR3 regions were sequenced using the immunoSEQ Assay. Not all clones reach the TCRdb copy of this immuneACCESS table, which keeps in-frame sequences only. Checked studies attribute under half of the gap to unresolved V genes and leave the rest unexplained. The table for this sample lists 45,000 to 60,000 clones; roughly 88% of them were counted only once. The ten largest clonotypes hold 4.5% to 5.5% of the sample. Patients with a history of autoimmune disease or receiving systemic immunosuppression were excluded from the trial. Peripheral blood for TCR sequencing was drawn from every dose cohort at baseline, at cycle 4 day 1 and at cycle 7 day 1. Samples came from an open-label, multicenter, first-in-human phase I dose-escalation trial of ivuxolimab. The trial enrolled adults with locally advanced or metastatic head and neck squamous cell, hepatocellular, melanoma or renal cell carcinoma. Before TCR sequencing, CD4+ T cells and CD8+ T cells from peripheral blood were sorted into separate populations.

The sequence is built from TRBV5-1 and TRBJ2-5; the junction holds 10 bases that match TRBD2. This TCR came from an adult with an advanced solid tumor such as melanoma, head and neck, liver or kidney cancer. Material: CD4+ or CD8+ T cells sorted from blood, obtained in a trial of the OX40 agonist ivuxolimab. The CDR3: CASSLGLAGVSQETQYF. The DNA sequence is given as TGCGCCAGCAGCTTAGGGCTAGCGGGGGTGAGTCAAGAGACCCAGTACTTC.